This T cell receptor beta chain was sequenced in a study of glioma-infiltrating T cells. About this clonotype itself: The antigen is undetermined. One end of the junction is discordant with germline, which a read error may explain.

Regarding the study as a whole: Only very few CDR3 sequences appeared in both tissue and blood. Tissue-blood divergence was below expectation in non-neoplastic patients, above in gliomas.

Using RNA template, CDR3s of TCR alpha and beta were amplified with iRepertoire arm-PCR. For one-step reverse transcription and amplification, roughly 100-400 ng of tissue mRNA or PBMC total RNA was used. One entry per CDR3 protein results from TCRdb running MiXCR on the multiplex PCR reads. The sample consists of roughly 200,000 distinct CDR3 sequences, roughly two fifths of them appearing once. The TCR sequence derives from a human donor with low-grade glioma or glioblastoma, undergoing nonglioma brain surgery, or in good health (not recorded which). The specimen was glioma tissue, nonneoplastic brain tissue, or PBMCs (not recorded which).

The CDR3 sequence: CAMQPGPTNTESFF. In nucleotides, the CDR3 is TGTGCCATGCAACCGGGCCCCACGAACACTGAATCTTTCTTT. The rearrangement uses TRBV6-8 and TRBJ1-1; D unclear. Germline-derived CDR1 and CDR2 are MNHGY and SAAAGT. CDR3 length: 14 residues.